This TCR beta chain was sequenced for a study of blood T cell repertoires in COVID-19. Overall study: Researchers got acute and convalescent COVID-19 samples from the United States, Italy and Spain. T cells, B-cell-depleted T cells, or PBMCs provided the cDNA or gDNA that served as material.

Germline V CDR1 and CDR2: SGHNT, YYREEE (reference sequence). The CDR3 loop spans 15 amino acids. V was pared by 0 bases and J by 9 bases, with 16 bases between. Under the authors' procedure: Estimation of nucleated cell counts was performed using reference gene primer amplification. TCRdb's copy holds only in-frame clones and misses some; the assay was immunoSEQ multiplex PCR. The D gene and trimming were derived from the DNA, and the V and J assignments and clone size from that table. The data show about 30,000 clones, around nine tenths seen once. J is TRBJ2-1 and V is TRBV5-4; D might be TRBD1 (5 bases). The origin of this receptor is a human donor in a cohort sampled during active COVID-19. The donor label of this sample is uncertain. Input material: peripheral blood. The CDR3 here is CASSLDRATQGEQFF. For the CDR3, the DNA is TGTGCCAGCAGCTTGGATCGGGCGACCCAGGGTGAGCAGTTCTTC.